Following are 17 T cell receptor beta chains from one sample sequenced in a study of blood T cells in healthy people across ages. A J-beta primer mix and a sample-barcoded 5' primer were used in a second PCR of roughly 6 to 11 cycles. Via MiXCR, TCRdb re-called the 5' RACE reads, giving one row per CDR3 protein. Among about 640,000 distinct CDR3 sequences listed, 58% were seen once. The sequencing input was blood. The receptors come from a man in his sixties in good health.

This chain connects TRBV20-1 to TRBJ2-7, with 9 bases lining up with TRBD2. There are 12 residues in the CDR3. Germline loops: CDR1 DFQATT, CDR2 SNEGSKA (reference sequence). The ends lost 4 bases at V and 4 bases at J; junction bases unmatched: 2. The CDR3 loop reads CSAKSGGYEQYF. In DNA form, the CDR3 reads TGCAGTGCTAAGAGCGGGGGGTACGAGCAGTACTTC.

CDR3 in amino acids: CASRGTGFGQPQHF. In DNA, the CDR3 is TGTGCCAGCAGAGGGACAGGGTTTGGTCAGCCCCAGCATTTT. The chain has TRBV6-1 and TRBJ1-5; 9 nucleotides align to TRBD1. The CDR3 is 14 residues long. Trimming removed 6 bases from V and 6 bases from J; junction bases left unmatched: 6. Germline CDR1 MNHNS, CDR2 SASEGT.

V is TRBV9 and J is TRBJ2-1; 12 bases match TRBD2. Germline V gives CDR1 SGDLS, CDR2 YYNGEE. The CDR3 has 17 residues. V lost 0 bases, J lost 4 bases, and 5 bases stayed unmatched. The DNA of the CDR3 is TGTGCCAGCAGCGTAGCCCTAGCGGGGGGGTCGTACAATGAGCAGTTCTTC. Translated: CASSVALAGGSYNEQFF. The whole variable domain, remainder taken from reference TRBV9 and TRBJ2-1, is DSGVTQTPKHLITATGQRVTLRCSPRSGDLSVYWYQQSLDQGLQFLIQYYNGEERAKGNILERFSAQQFPDLHSELNLSSLELGDSALYFCASSVALAGGSYNEQFFGPGTRLTVL.

This chain joins TRBV21-1 and TRBJ1-4. TRBV21-1 is a documented pseudogene. The CDR3 has 13 amino acids. In DNA form, the CDR3 reads TGTGCCAGCAGCAAAGGTTCCGGTGAAAAACTGTTTTTT. Protein: CASSKGSGEKLFF.

Concerning this clonotype itself: Germline is not matched at one junction end, which may reflect a read error. This chain connects TRBV5-1 to TRBJ2-1; TRBD1 matches 7 bases. Germline CDR1 SGHRS, CDR2 YFSETQ. This CDR3 region has 16 residues. The CDR3 is CASNLATTGLRNEQFF. In DNA, the CDR3 is TGCGCCAGCAACTTGGCAACGACAGGGTTGCGCAATGAGCAGTTCTTC.

A single count supports this clonotype. The V gene is TRBV6-5, the J gene TRBJ1-4; the D gene is possibly TRBD1 (6 bases). The CDR3 sequence is 15 residues long. In germline, CDR1 is MNHEY, CDR2 SVGAGI. The V gene lost 0 bases and the J gene lost 8 bases, with 13 bases spanning the gap. Here the CDR3 reads CASSYSGGGAEKLFF. The CDR3 DNA is TGTGCCAGCAGTTACTCGGGAGGGGGAGCCGAAAAACTGTTTTTT.

The genes are TRBV21-1 and TRBJ1-5; the D call of TRBD1 is as the table states it, not checked on the DNA. TRBV21-1 is a pseudogene segment. The CDR3 covers 18 residues. The CDR3 protein is CASSHGRQAHPGDQPQHF. CDR3 nucleotides: TGTGCCAGCAGCCATGGAAGGCAGGCTCACCCCGGGGATCAGCCCCAGCATTTT.

This clonotype was counted only a few times. The rearrangement uses TRBV11-2 and TRBJ2-1, with 10 bases fitting TRBD2. Germline V CDR1 and CDR2: SGHAT, FQNNGV. After removal of 5 bases from V and 0 bases from J, the junction contained 4 bases not matched to a gene. This CDR3 spans 16 amino acids. CDR3 region: CASSTKRGGSYNEQFF. As DNA, the CDR3 is TGTGCCAGCAGCACCAAGCGGGGGGGCTCCTACAATGAGCAGTTCTTC.

The chain's CDR3 is CATSRDQGTELNNEQFF. In DNA, the CDR3 is TGTGCCACCAGCAGAGATCAGGGGACAGAGCTTAATAATGAGCAGTTCTTC. The rearrangement uses TRBV15 and TRBJ2-1, with 7 bases fitting TRBD1. CDR3 size: 17 residues. The trim removed 0 bases at V and 7 bases at J, leaving 12 bases unmatched. Germline V CDR1 and CDR2: LNHNV, YYDKDF (reference sequence). Using reference TRBV15 and TRBJ2-1 for the parts outside the CDR3, the full variable domain is DAMVIQNPRYQVTQFGKPVTLSCSQTLNHNVMYWYQQKSSQAPKLLFHYYDKDFNNEADTPDNFQSRRPNTSFCFLDIRSPGLGDTAMYLCATSRDQGTELNNEQFFGPGTRLTVL.

The V gene is TRBV12-3 or TRBV12-4, the J gene TRBJ1-2; TRBD1 might be the D (5 bases). Trimming removed 6 bases from V and 8 bases from J, with 19 bases in between. This CDR3 is 14 amino acids long. The CDR3 sequence: CASSPPGQGGGYTF. The CDR3 DNA follows: TGTGCCAGCAGCCCCCCCGGCCAGGGCGGCGGCTACACCTTC.

This clonotype was observed a few times. The CDR3 is CSVRDGTAILRYNEQFF. As DNA, the CDR3 is TGCAGCGTTCGTGACGGGACAGCCATCCTTCGTTACAATGAGCAGTTCTTC. V and J are TRBV29-1 and TRBJ2-1; 7 bases align to TRBD1. CDR1 and CDR2 (germline): SQVTM, ANQGSEA. V was pared by 5 bases and J by 4 bases, with 17 bases of the junction left unmatched. CDR3 length: 17 amino acids.

The rearrangement links TRBV3-1 to TRBJ1-4; the D gene is possibly TRBD1 (5 bases). Germline values: CDR1 LGHDT, CDR2 YNNKEL (reference sequence). The CDR3 loop spans 14 amino acids. Trimming took off 4 bases at V and 5 bases at J, with 11 bases between the two ends. CDR3 loop: CASSRRDGNEKLFF. In DNA form, the CDR3 reads TGTGCCAGCAGCCGAAGGGACGGGAATGAAAAACTGTTTTTT.

This CDR3 is CSATSNDNEQFF. DNA of the CDR3: TGCAGTGCTACTTCTAACGACAATGAGCAGTTCTTC. The gene calls are TRBV20-1 and TRBJ2-1; unclear D gene. The CDR3 covers 12 residues. Trimming pared 4 bases from V and 5 bases from J, leaving 9 bases between. CDR1 DFQATT and CDR2 SNEGSKA come from the germline V gene (reference sequence).

The chain employs TRBV28 and TRBJ2-1, with TRBD2 identical over 8 bases. The CDR3 length is 12 residues. The germline gives CDR1 MDHEN, CDR2 SYDVKM. The trim removed 6 bases at V and 11 bases at J, leaving 6 bases unmatched. The CDR3 spells CASRRLAGQQFF. The CDR3 DNA sequence: TGTGCCAGCAGGCGGCTAGCGGGCCAGCAGTTCTTC.

This clonotype was counted a few times. The CDR3 DNA is TGCAGTGCCTCGGGACAGGGGGCTGGGGAGACCCAGTACTTC. This translates into CSASGQGAGETQYF. This chain uses TRBV20-1 with TRBJ2-5, with 12 positions matching TRBD1. Germline lookup yields CDR1 DFQATT and CDR2 SNEGSKA (reference sequence). The CDR3 has 14 amino acids. V was clipped by 6 bases and J by 5 bases; unmatched bases: 7.

This chain joins TRBV18 and TRBJ2-7, with 10 bases matching TRBD1. The CDR3 totals 15 residues. J lost 4 bases, V lost 6 bases, and 9 bases had no gene match. Germline V CDR1 and CDR2: KGHSH, LQKENI. The CDR3 protein is CASSLTTGGKYEQYF. For the CDR3, the DNA is TGTGCCAGCTCCCTAACGACAGGGGGCAAGTACGAGCAGTACTTC.

The CDR3 DNA is TGTGCCATCCGCGGTCCCACAAACATTCAGTACTTC. Amino acid sequence: CAIRGPTNIQYF. The chain employs TRBV10-3 and TRBJ2-5; no definite D call. The last part of the DNA fits TRBJ2-4 better; the J call may be wrong. The germline CDR1 and CDR2 sequences are ENHRY and SYGVKD. This CDR3 comprises 12 residues.